The rows below give T cell receptor beta chains drawn from one sample of a study of neurological immune-mediated disorders. TCRdb reprocessed the 5' RACE reads with MiXCR, giving one entry per CDR3 protein. The sample holds tens of thousands of distinct CDR3 sequences, approximately 3.9% seen once. Sequencing was done on a sample of PBMCs. These receptors came from a young man with multiple sclerosis. The CDR3 runs from the conserved cysteine through the conserved F or W. D genes are given only for firm matches. Size is stated for part of the rows, as once, few or many counts, or as a class when the clone is expanded.

v_gene	abundance	d_gene	j_gene	CDR3nt	CDR3aa
TRBV20-1	many	TRBD1	TRBJ1-1	TGCAGTGCTAATACAGGGGGCACTGAAGCTTTCTTT	CSANTGGTEAFF
TRBV7-2	many	-	TRBJ1-3	TGTGCCAGCAGCTCCGGGAGATCCTCTGGAAACACCATATATTTT	CASSSGRSSGNTIYF
TRBV12-3/TRBV12-4	many	TRBD1	TRBJ1-5	TGTGCCAGCAGCGGGGACGGGACAGGGTTCCAGCCCCAGCATTTT	CASSGDGTGFQPQHF
TRBV28	many	-	TRBJ2-2	TGTGCCAGCAGTTTGACTAGAGGGGACACCGGGGAGCTGTTTTTT	CASSLTRGDTGELFF
TRBV5-8	many	-	TRBJ1-2	TGTGCCAGCAGCCCACCCTTGGAGGGAATCGGGGGCTACACCTTC	CASSPPLEGIGGYTF
TRBV5-5	many	TRBD2	TRBJ2-1	TGTGCCAGCAGCTTGAATCTAGCGGGAGAGGGTGAGCAGTTCTTC	CASSLNLAGEGEQFF
TRBV6-5	many	TRBD1	TRBJ1-1	TGTGCCAGCAGTTACGACAGGGGCTTAACTGAAGCTTTCTTT	CASSYDRGLTEAFF
TRBV20-1	many	TRBD2	TRBJ2-5	TGCAGTGCAAGTGGGGGGGGTACAGCAGAGACCCAGTACTTC	CSASGGGTAETQYF
TRBV14	many	-	TRBJ2-7	TGTGCCAGCAGCCAGGAGCCTGACCCAAGGGAGCAGTACTTC	CASSQEPDPREQYF
TRBV5-1	many	TRBD1	TRBJ1-1	TGCGCCAGCAGCAGTAACCAGGGGGTGGACACTGAAGCTTTCTTT	CASSSNQGVDTEAFF
TRBV29-1	many	-	TRBJ2-1	TGCAGCGTTGAACCTGGATTCGGCCAGGGTTACAATGAGCAGTTCTTC	CSVEPGFGQGYNEQFF
TRBV12-3/TRBV12-4	many	-	TRBJ1-2	TGTGCCAGCAGTTTATTAGGAGGGAACTATGGCTACACCTTC	CASSLLGGNYGYTF
TRBV29-1	many	-	TRBJ1-1	TGCAGCGTTGAAAACCATGGGAACACTGAAGCTTTCTTT	CSVENHGNTEAFF
TRBV12-3/TRBV12-4	few	-	TRBJ2-7	TGTGCCAGCACAATAGGACTTGAGCAGTACTTC	CASTIGLEQYF
TRBV9	many	TRBD1	TRBJ2-1	TGTGCCAGCAGTGATTCCAGAACCGGGACAGGGTCCGATGAGCAGTTCTTC	CASSDSRTGTGSDEQFF
TRBV20-1	many	TRBD2	TRBJ2-3	TGCAGTGCTTGCCGAACTAGCGGAGGCACAGATACGCAGTATTTT	CSACRTSGGTDTQYF
TRBV27	many	-	TRBJ2-5	TGTGCCAGCTCCAGGGGGCGGGGGCAAGAGACCCAGTACTTC	CASSRGRGQETQYF
TRBV6-5	many	-	TRBJ2-7	TGTGCCAGCAGTTACTCGAACCCGAACCCCACCTACGAGCAGTACTTC	CASSYSNPNPTYEQYF
TRBV5-1	many	-	TRBJ2-2	TGCGCCAGCCTACGGGGTGCGAACACCGGGGAGCTGTTTTTT	CASLRGANTGELFF
TRBV2	many	-	TRBJ2-5	TGTGCCAGCTATTTCGCTTTTGAGACCCAGTACTTC	CASYFAFETQYF
TRBV7-9	many	-	TRBJ2-3	TGTGCCAGCAGACCCAGGACAGACGATACGCAGTATTTT	CASRPRTDDTQYF
TRBV3-1	-	-	TRBJ2-1	TGTCCCAGCAGCCGGTGGACCGTCAGCTCCTACAATGAGCAGTTCTTC	CPSSRWTVSSYNEQFF
TRBV7-9	many	-	TRBJ1-1	TGTGCCAGCAGCTTTATGGGGTCGAACACTGAAGCTTTCTTT	CASSFMGSNTEAFF
TRBV6-5	many	TRBD2	TRBJ2-3	TGTGCCAGCAGTTACTCGGGGCTAGCGGGCGGAGATACGCAGTATTTT	CASSYSGLAGGDTQYF
TRBV7-9	-	TRBD2	TRBJ2-7	TGTGCCAGCAGCCGGGGGGTAGGTACGGGCTACGAGCAGTACTTC	CASSRGVGTGYEQYF
TRBV20-1	many	-	TRBJ2-7	TGCAGTGCTAGAGCCGCTGGAGGTTCCCTTACCTACGAGCAGTACTTC	CSARAAGGSLTYEQYF
TRBV12-3/TRBV12-4	many	-	TRBJ1-6	TGTGCCAGCAGTTTAGGGAATTCACCCCTCCACTTT	CASSLGNSPLHF
TRBV5-1	many	-	TRBJ2-2	TGCGCCAGCAGCCCATTACGAGGGAACACCGGGGAGCTGTTTTTT	CASSPLRGNTGELFF
TRBV20-1	many	-	TRBJ2-3	TGCAGTGCCAGTAGGGGGGCAGGCAATACGCAGTATTTT	CSASRGAGNTQYF
TRBV6-1	many	-	TRBJ1-5	TGTGCCAGCACCGCCTACCGGGTCTGGGAAAATCAGCCCCAGCATTTT	CASTAYRVWENQPQHF
TRBV5-1	many	-	TRBJ2-3	TGCGCCAGCAGCTTGAGAGATACGCAGTATTTT	CASSLRDTQYF
TRBV20-1	many	TRBD1	TRBJ1-6	TGCAGTGCTAGAGATGAGACAGGGTTCAATTCACCCCTCCACTTT	CSARDETGFNSPLHF
TRBV14	many	TRBD1	TRBJ1-3	TGTGCCAGCTATCGACAGGGCTCTGGAAACACCATATATTTT	CASYRQGSGNTIYF
TRBV6-6	many	TRBD2	TRBJ2-1	TGTGCCAGCAGCAGCGGGACTAGATACAATGAGCAGTTCTTC	CASSSGTRYNEQFF
TRBV5-1	many	-	TRBJ1-4	TGCGCCAGCAGCCCGACAGAAAGGGGGGAAAAACTGTTTTTT	CASSPTERGEKLFF
TRBV20-1	few	TRBD1	TRBJ2-1	TGCAGTGCTGGACAGGGGAGATCCTACAATGAGCAGTTCTTC	CSAGQGRSYNEQFF
TRBV5-1	many	-	TRBJ2-1	TGCGCCAGCAGCCAATTCGGGCGTAATGAGCAGTTCTTC	CASSQFGRNEQFF
TRBV7-6	-	-	TRBJ1-5	TGTGCCAGCAGCCCCGGTAAGGCCGGAAGCAATCAGCCCCAGCATTTT	CASSPGKAGSNQPQHF
TRBV29-1	many	TRBD1	TRBJ2-7	TGCAGCGCCGGGACAGGGGCCTACGAGCAGTACTTC	CSAGTGAYEQYF
TRBV30	many	-	TRBJ1-6	TGTGCCTGGAGTCCCCAGGGGTCACCCCTCCACTTT	CAWSPQGSPLHF
TRBV20-1	many	-	TRBJ1-1	TGCAGTGCCAAGAAGGGGGGTGACACTGAAGCTTTCTTT	CSAKKGGDTEAFF
TRBV6-5	many	-	TRBJ2-2	TGTGCCAGCAAGGTCAGGCGGAACACCGGGGAGCTGTTTTTT	CASKVRRNTGELFF
TRBV20-1	medium-sized	TRBD1	TRBJ1-2	TGCAGTCCCAGGGGGGCGCTCACTCGGGGCTACACCTTC	CSPRGALTRGYTF
TRBV29-1	many	TRBD1	TRBJ1-1	TGCAGCGCTGGGGACAGTGAAGCTTTCTTT	CSAGDSEAFF
TRBV5-1	many	-	TRBJ2-1	TGCGCCAGCAGCTTGGTAGCGATAGACAATGAGCAGTTCTTC	CASSLVAIDNEQFF
TRBV3-1	-	-	TRBJ2-3	TGTGCCAGCAGCCAAGGTCGGGAGATAGATACGCAGTATTTT	CASSQGREIDTQYF
TRBV6-5	many	TRBD2	TRBJ2-1	TGTGCCAGCAGCCCCGGGACTAGCGGCAATGAGCAGTTCTTC	CASSPGTSGNEQFF
TRBV6-6	many	-	TRBJ2-7	TGTGCCACGAGGGCGAGCCACACAGCGTCCTACGAGCAGTACTTC	CATRASHTASYEQYF
TRBV28	many	-	TRBJ2-1	TGTGCCAGCAGAGAAACGGGTGAGCAGTTCTTC	CASRETGEQFF
TRBV15	-	TRBD2	TRBJ2-5	TGTGCCACCAGCAGACTCCCGGGGACTAGTCAGACCCAGTACTTC	CATSRLPGTSQTQYF
TRBV15	many	-	TRBJ1-1	TGTGCCACCAGCAGAGATCCGGGTGCCCTGAAAGATGCTTTCTTT	CATSRDPGALKDAFF
TRBV15	many	-	TRBJ2-7	TGTGCCACCAGCAGAGATCCGACCTACGAGCAGTACTTC	CATSRDPTYEQYF
TRBV19	few	TRBD1	TRBJ2-5	TGTGCCAGTAGTACCCGGACAGGGGGAGGAGAGACCCAGTACTTC	CASSTRTGGGETQYF
TRBV6-5	many	-	TRBJ1-4	TGTGCCAGCAGTTACTTGGGGGGAAAACTGTTTTTT	CASSYLGGKLFF
TRBV27	many	-	TRBJ1-2	TGTGCCAGCAGTTTGACGACCGGAGGAAATGGCTACACCTTC	CASSLTTGGNGYTF
TRBV25-1	many	-	TRBJ1-2	TGTGCCAGCAGTGAGGGGGCCAGGGAATCTAACTATGGCTACACCTTC	CASSEGARESNYGYTF
TRBV12-3/TRBV12-4	-	-	TRBJ2-7	TGTGCCAGCAGTTCTAGCGTGGCAGAAAGCTTCGAGCAGTACTTC	CASSSSVAESFEQYF
TRBV7-6	many	-	TRBJ2-2	TGTGCCAGCAGTTCGGCTCCTAACACCGGGGAGCTGTTTTTT	CASSSAPNTGELFF
TRBV7-2	many	-	TRBJ2-5	TGTGCCAGCAGCTTAAGGGAGGATGGAGAGACCCAGTACTTC	CASSLREDGETQYF
TRBV20-1	many	-	TRBJ1-2	TGCAGTGCTAGCTCTTTTAACTATGGCTACACCTTC	CSASSFNYGYTF